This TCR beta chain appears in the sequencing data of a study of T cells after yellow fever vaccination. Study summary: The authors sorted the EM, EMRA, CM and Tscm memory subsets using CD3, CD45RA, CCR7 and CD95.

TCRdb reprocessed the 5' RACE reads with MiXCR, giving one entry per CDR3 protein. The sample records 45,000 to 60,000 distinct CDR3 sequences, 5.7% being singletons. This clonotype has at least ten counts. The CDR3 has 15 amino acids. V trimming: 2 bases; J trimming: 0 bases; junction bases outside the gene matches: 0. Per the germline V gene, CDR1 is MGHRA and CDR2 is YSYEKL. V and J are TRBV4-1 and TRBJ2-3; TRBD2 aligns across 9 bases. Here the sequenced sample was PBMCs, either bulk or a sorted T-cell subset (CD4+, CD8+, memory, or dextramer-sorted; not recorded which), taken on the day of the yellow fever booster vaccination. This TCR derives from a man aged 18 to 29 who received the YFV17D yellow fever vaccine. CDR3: CASSQTSGSTDTQYF. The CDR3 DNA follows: TGCGCCAGCAGCCAAACTAGCGGGAGCACAGATACGCAGTATTTT.